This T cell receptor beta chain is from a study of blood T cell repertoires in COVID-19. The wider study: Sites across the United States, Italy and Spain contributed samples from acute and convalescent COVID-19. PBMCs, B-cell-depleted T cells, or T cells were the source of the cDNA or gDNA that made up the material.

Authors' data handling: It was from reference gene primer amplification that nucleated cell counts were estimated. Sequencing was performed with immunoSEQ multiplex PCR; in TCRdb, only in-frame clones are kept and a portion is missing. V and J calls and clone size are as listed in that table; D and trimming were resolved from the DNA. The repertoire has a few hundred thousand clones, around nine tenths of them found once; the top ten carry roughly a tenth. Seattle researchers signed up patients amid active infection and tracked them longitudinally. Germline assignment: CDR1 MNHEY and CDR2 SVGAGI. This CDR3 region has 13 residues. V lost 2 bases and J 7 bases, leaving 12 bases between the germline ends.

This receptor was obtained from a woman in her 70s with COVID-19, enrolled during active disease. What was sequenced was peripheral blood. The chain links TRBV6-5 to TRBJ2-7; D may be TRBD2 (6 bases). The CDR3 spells CASSYGWAGEQYF. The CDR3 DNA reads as TGTGCCAGCAGTTACGGGTGGGCGGGGGAGCAGTACTTC.